This paragraph reports one TCR beta chain. The sample is drawn from a study of blood T cell repertoires in COVID-19. V shed 1 base and J shed 0 bases, with 9 bases lying between them. Germline V lookup: CDR1 SEHNR, CDR2 FQNEAQ (reference sequence). CDR3 length: 15 amino acids. Method: immunoSEQ multiplex PCR; TCRdb's copy keeps in-frame clones and lacks some. The sample has about 350,000 clones; around 90% are singletons. V is TRBV7-9 and J is TRBJ1-2; D gene ambiguous. Sequenced input: peripheral blood. This receptor was taken from a woman in her fifties or sixties with COVID-19, enrolled during active disease. CDR3 nucleotide sequence: TGTGCCAGCAGCTTAGGTGCAGGTACTAACTATGGCTACACCTTC. Translating it yields CASSLGAGTNYGYTF.